The 10 T cell receptor beta chains below all came from one sample that was sequenced in a study of shared clonotypes between healthy human individuals. Profiling relied on immunoSEQ multiplex PCR, and the TCRdb table lists in-frame clones only, not all of them. Seen here are 400,000 to 500,000 clones, 79% observed once, and the top ten hold 10% to 15%. The material sequenced was PBMCs. The source of these receptors is a woman between 40 and 50 years old in good health. Some clones in this sample may be carry-over from other donors' samples.

The chain links TRBV28 to TRBJ1-1, with D unclear. The CDR3 totals 12 residues. Per the germline V gene, CDR1 is MDHEN and CDR2 is SYDVKM. Trimming left V 7 bases short and J 4 bases short, with 10 bases between. CDR3 region: CASMEQTTEAFF. The CDR3, as DNA: TGTGCCAGCATGGAGCAGACCACTGAAGCTTTCTTT.

The table lists this clone with a count of one. The chain employs TRBV18 and TRBJ2-5, with 9 nucleotides matching TRBD1. The CDR3 extends over 15 amino acids. With 0 bases clipped from V and 4 bases from J, the junction kept 3 bases outside the gene matches. Looked up from germline, CDR1 is KGHSH and CDR2 is LQKENI. As DNA, the CDR3 is TGTGCCAGCTCACCACCCGGGACAGGGACAGAGACCCAGTACTTC. Translation: CASSPPGTGTETQYF.

The chain uses TRBV29-1 and TRBJ2-3; 11 bases agree with TRBD2. CDR1 SQVTM and CDR2 ANQGSEA come from the germline V gene. V dropped 5 bases and J dropped 3; count of bases not matched to a gene: 13. The CDR3 length is 17 residues. The CDR3 DNA follows: TGCAGCGTTTCAGGCACTAGCGGGAGCTCGGTAACAGATACGCAGTATTTT. Amino acid sequence: CSVSGTSGSSVTDTQYF.

The V gene is TRBV5-8, the J gene TRBJ2-5; D is ambiguous. Germline CDR1 and CDR2: SGHTS and YDEGEE. Trimming left V 4 bases short and J 4 bases short, with 2 bases between. This CDR3 has 10 residues. The DNA for the CDR3 is TGTGCCAGCAGCCCAGAGACCCAGTACTTC. It specifies CASSPETQYF. Full variable domain (missing parts from reference TRBV5-8 and TRBJ2-5): EAGVTQSPTHLIKTRGQQATLRCSPISGHTSVYWYQQALGLGLQFLLWYDEGEERNRGNFPPRFSGRQFPNYSSELNVNALELEDSALYLCASSPETQYFGPGTRLLVL.

This clone was recorded once. The rearrangement links TRBV7-9 to TRBJ2-1; 8 bases are shared with TRBD1. This CDR3 region has 13 residues. Unmatched junction bases numbered 3, after V lost 6 bases and J lost 5 bases. Germline assignment: CDR1 SEHNR and CDR2 FQNEAQ (reference sequence). CDR3 nucleotide sequence: TGTGCCAGCAGGGAGACAGGGGACAATGAGCAGTTCTTC. Translation: CASRETGDNEQFF.

Concerning this clone itself: This likely reflects a read error, since a far larger clone is one base away. Other DNA sequences of this sample code for an identical CDR3. The rearrangement links TRBV2 to TRBJ1-5; a possible D gene is TRBD1 (5 bases). There are 14 residues in the CDR3. Germline V CDR1 and CDR2: SNHLY, FYNNEI. V lost 6 bases and J 6 bases, leaving 15 bases between the germline ends. The CDR3 is CASSPGGEAQPQHF. The CDR3, as DNA: TGTGCCAGCAGCCCGGGGGGTGAGGCTCAGCCCCAGCATTTT.

This chain joins TRBV7-3 and TRBJ2-1; 11 nucleotides match TRBD2. CDR3 size: 18 residues. V lost 0 bases and J lost 8; bases outside the gene matches: 12. Germline CDR1 is SGHTA and CDR2 is FQGTGA. CDR3 DNA: TGTGCCAGCAGCTTAACGGGGACTAGCGGCGTTGGGAGCTATGAGCAGTTCTTC. The encoded protein is CASSLTGTSGVGSYEQFF.

This clone was seen a few times. The chain couples TRBV5-1 to TRBJ2-1; 8 bases line up with TRBD1. The V gene's germline CDR1 is SGHRS and CDR2 YFSETQ. Trimming took 0 bases from V and 3 from J; bases not matched to a gene: 5. The length of the CDR3 is 16 residues. The CDR3: CASSLAQGGDYNEQFF. The CDR3 nucleotides read TGCGCCAGCAGCTTGGCACAGGGGGGTGACTACAATGAGCAGTTCTTC.

The chain is built from TRBV7-2 and TRBJ2-7; D uncertain. V lost 5 bases and J lost 3, with 14 bases in between. The CDR3 spans 14 residues. CDR1 SGHTA and CDR2 FQGNSA come from the germline V gene. The chain's CDR3 is CASSHVFKDYEQYF. CDR3 DNA: TGTGCCAGCAGCCACGTATTTAAGGACTACGAGCAGTACTTC.

The chain uses TRBV7-9 and TRBJ1-1, with 8 positions matching TRBD1. CDR1 and CDR2 from the germline V gene are SEHNR and FQNEAQ (reference sequence). The trim removed 3 bases at V and 5 bases at J, leaving 14 bases unmatched. This CDR3 contains 17 residues. The CDR3 nucleotides read TGTGCCAGCAGCTTTAGTGGGGGAGGACAGGGAGGAACTGAAGCTTTCTTT. Translated: CASSFSGGGQGGTEAFF.